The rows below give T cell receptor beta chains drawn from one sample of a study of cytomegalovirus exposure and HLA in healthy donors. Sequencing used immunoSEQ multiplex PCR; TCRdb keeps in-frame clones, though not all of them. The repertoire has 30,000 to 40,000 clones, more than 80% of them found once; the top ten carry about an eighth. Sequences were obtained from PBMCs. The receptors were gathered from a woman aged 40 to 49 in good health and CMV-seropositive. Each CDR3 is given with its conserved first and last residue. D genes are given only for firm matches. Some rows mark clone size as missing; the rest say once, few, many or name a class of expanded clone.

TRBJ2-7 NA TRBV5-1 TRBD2 CASSPGTSGGGHEQYF TGCGCCAGCAGCCCTGGGACTAGCGGGGGGGGGCACGAGCAGTACTTC
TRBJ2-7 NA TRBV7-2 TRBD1 CASSPNVGQGAYEQYF TGTGCCAGCAGCCCTAATGTTGGACAGGGGGCTTACGAGCAGTACTTC
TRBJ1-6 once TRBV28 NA CASTLGQLNSPLHF TGTGCCAGCACCCTTGGACAGTTGAATTCACCCCTCCACTTT
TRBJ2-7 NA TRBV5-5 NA CASSHSGFHEQYF TGTGCCAGCAGCCATTCAGGGTTTCACGAGCAGTACTTC
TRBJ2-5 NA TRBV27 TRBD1 CASSYRGETQYF TGTGCCAGCAGTTACAGGGGAGAGACCCAGTACTTC
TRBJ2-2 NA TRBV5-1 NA CASSWRDNTGELFF TGCGCCAGCAGCTGGCGGGACAACACCGGGGAGCTGTTTTTT
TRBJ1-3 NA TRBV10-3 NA CAIRQGPEGGNTIYF TGTGCCATCAGACAGGGCCCCGAGGGTGGAAACACCATATATTTT
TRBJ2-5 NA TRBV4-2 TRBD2 CASSQDSGGETQYF TGTGCCAGCAGCCAAGATTCGGGGGGAGAGACCCAGTACTTC
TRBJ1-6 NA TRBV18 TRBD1 CASSPRDRGSYNSPLHF TGTGCCAGCTCACCGAGGGACAGGGGCTCCTATAATTCACCCCTCCACTTT
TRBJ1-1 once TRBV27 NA CASSSNTEAFF TGTGCCAGCAGTTCAAACACTGAAGCTTTCTTT
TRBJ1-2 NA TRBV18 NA CASSPDGTTSGYTF TGTGCCAGCTCACCAGACGGGACGACTAGTGGCTACACCTTC
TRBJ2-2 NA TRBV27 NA CASSLSGGRPNTGELFF TGTGCCAGCAGTTTATCGGGGGGGCGGCCGAACACCGGGGAGCTGTTTTTT
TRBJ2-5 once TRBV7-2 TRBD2 CASSPSGGWDYQETQYF TGTGCCAGCAGTCCTAGCGGGGGGTGGGATTACCAAGAGACCCAGTACTTC
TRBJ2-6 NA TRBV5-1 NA CASSLDGSGANVLTF TGCGCCAGCAGCCTGGACGGCTCTGGGGCCAACGTCCTGACTTTC
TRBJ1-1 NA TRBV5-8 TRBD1 CASTGQGAQNTEAFF TGTGCCAGCACCGGGCAGGGGGCTCAGAACACTGAAGCTTTCTTT
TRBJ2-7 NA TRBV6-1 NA CASGQGLSYEQYF TGTGCCTCAGGCCAGGGCCTCTCCTACGAGCAGTACTTC
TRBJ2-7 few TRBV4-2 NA CASSLSQDPLYEQYF TGTGCCAGCAGCCTGTCCCAGGATCCCCTCTACGAGCAGTACTTC
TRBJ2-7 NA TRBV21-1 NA CASSKWQGGYEQYF TGTGCCAGCAGCAAGTGGCAGGGGGGCTACGAGCAGTACTTC
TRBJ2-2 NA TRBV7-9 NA CASRGVGMDTGELFF TGTGCCAGCAGAGGGGTGGGGATGGACACCGGGGAGCTGTTTTTT
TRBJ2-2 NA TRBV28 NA CASSGDTGELFF TGTGCCAGCAGCGGGGACACCGGGGAGCTGTTTTTT
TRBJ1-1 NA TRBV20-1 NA CSAIVVTEAFF TGCAGTGCTATAGTAGTCACTGAAGCTTTCTTT
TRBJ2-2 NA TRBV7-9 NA CASSPFGQVGTGELFF TGTGCCAGCAGCCCCTTTGGCCAGGTTGGGACCGGGGAGCTGTTTTTT
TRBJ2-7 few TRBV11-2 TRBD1 CASSPTTGANEQYF TGTGCCAGCAGTCCAACGACAGGGGCGAACGAGCAGTACTTC
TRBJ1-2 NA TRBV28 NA CASSVTDYGYTF TGTGCCAGCAGTGTGACAGACTATGGCTACACCTTC
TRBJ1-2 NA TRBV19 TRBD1 CASTHRGRNYGYTF TGTGCCAGTACACACAGGGGGCGGAACTATGGCTACACCTTC
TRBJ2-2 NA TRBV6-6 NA CASSYSKENTGELFF TGTGCCAGCAGTTATTCTAAAGAGAACACCGGGGAGCTGTTTTTT
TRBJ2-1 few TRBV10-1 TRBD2 CASSRTSGGEQFF TGCGCCAGCAGTAGGACTAGCGGAGGGGAGCAGTTCTTC
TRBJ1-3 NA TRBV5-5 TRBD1 CASSSRDRGTYGNTIYF TGTGCCAGCAGCTCCCGGGACAGGGGTACTTACGGAAACACCATATATTTT
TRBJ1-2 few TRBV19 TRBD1 CASSPGTGGRGYGYTF TGTGCCAGTAGTCCCGGGACAGGGGGCAGGGGCTATGGCTACACCTTC